This T cell receptor (beta chain) was found in a study of regulatory T cells in long-lasting Graves disease. About the study: Prior antithyroid drug treatment in newly diagnosed Graves' patients lasted under 3 months.

TCR beta libraries were built with iRepertoire HTBI primers and Arm-PCR of CDR3 regions. TCRdb called the multiplex PCR reads again in MiXCR, with one record for every CDR3 protein. The sample has roughly 610,000 distinct CDR3 sequences, around 17% seen once. This clonotype has just a few counts. Germline CDR1 reads MNHEY; CDR2 reads SVGEGT. The CDR3 contains 18 residues. V shed 2 bases, J shed 4 bases, and the junction held 10 bases outside the gene matches. Time point given: newly diagnosed GD, antithyroid drugs for less than 3 months. RNA extracted from PBMCs served as the sequencing template. EDTA tubes received approximately 9 milliliters of drawn peripheral blood. This sample was also put to use in a study of T cells in Graves' hyperthyroidism and ophthalmopathy. That paper adds: In simple terms, a model built on 13 V-J features told ophthalmopathy apart from stable hyperthyroidism.

The clonotype comes from a woman aged 25 to 39 with Graves disease. V gene TRBV6-2 or TRBV6-3 combines with J gene TRBJ1-3, with 11 bases fitting TRBD1. The material sequenced was peripheral blood mononuclear cells (PBMCs), taken at new diagnosis, from a patient treated with antithyroid drugs. In DNA form, the CDR3 reads TGTGCCAGCAGTTACGGGACAGGGGGTTCCGGGGGAGGAAACACCATATATTTT. Protein sequence: CASSYGTGGSGGGNTIYF.